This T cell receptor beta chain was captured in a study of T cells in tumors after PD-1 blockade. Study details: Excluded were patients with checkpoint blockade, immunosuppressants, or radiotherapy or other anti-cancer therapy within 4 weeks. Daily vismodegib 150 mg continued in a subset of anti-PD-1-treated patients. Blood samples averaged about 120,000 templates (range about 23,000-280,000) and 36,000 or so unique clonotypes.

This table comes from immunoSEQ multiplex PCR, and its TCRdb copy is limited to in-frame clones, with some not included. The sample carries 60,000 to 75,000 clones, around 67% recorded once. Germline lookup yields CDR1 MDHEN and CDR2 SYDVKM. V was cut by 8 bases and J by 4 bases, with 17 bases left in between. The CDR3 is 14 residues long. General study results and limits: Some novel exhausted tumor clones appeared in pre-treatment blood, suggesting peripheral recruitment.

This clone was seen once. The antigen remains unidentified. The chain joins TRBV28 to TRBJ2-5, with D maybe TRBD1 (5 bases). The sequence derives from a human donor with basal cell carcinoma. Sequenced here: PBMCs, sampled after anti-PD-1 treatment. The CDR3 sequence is CASLDQGFGETQYF. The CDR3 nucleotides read TGTGCCAGCCTGGACCAGGGATTCGGAGAGACCCAGTACTTC. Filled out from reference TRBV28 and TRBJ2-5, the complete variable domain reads DVKVTQSSRYLVKRTGEKVFLECVQDMDHENMFWYRQDPGLGLRLIYFSYDVKMKEKGDIPEGYSVSREKKERFSLILESASTNQTSMYLCASLDQGFGETQYFGPGTRLLVL.